This T cell receptor beta chain was profiled in a study of yellow fever vaccine responses in identical twins. Study-level results: Twins reportedly mounted vaccine T cell responses that seemed partly convergent, partly personalized.

Each CDR3 protein gets one entry after TCRdb re-called the RT-PCR reads with MiXCR. The data contain approximately 2,100 distinct CDR3 sequences, around 7.3% of them seen just once; the ten biggest clones take up around 4.1%. The V gene's germline CDR1 is SGHDT and CDR2 YYEEEE. The V end lost 6 bases, the J end lost 3 bases, and 12 bases lay between the germline ends. This CDR3 region has 13 residues. By share, this clonotype ranks as large. Antigen: not known. The TCR sequence derives from a woman younger than 35 who received the yellow fever vaccine. The V call is TRBV5-6, the J call TRBJ2-5; D is uncertain. The material sequenced was T cells from blood (PBMCs), unsorted or a sorted subset (not recorded which), taken about 2 years after vaccination. CDR3 nucleotide sequence: TGTGCCAGCACCAGAGGACGCAAAGAGACCCAGTACTTC. Amino acids: CASTRGRKETQYF.